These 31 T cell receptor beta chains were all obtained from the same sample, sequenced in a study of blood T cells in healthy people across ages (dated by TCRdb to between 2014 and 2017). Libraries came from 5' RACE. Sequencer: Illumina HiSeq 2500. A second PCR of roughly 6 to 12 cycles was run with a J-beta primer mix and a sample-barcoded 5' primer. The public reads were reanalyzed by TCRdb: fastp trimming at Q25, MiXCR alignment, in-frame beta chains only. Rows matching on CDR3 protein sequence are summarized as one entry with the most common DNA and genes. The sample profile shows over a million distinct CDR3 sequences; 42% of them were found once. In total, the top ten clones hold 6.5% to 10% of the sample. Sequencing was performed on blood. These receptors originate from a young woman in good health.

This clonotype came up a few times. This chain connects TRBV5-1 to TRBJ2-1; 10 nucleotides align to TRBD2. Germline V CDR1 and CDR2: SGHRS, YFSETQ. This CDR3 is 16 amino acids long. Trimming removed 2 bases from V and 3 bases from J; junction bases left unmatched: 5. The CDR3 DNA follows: TGCGCCAGCAGCTTACTTCCTAGCGGGGGCTACAATGAGCAGTTCTTC. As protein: CASSLLPSGGYNEQFF.

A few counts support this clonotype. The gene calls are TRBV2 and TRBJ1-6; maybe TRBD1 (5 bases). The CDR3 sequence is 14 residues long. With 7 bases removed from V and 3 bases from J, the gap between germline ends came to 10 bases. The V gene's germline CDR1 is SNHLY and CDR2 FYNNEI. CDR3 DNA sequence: TGTGCCAGCAAGGAGGGGTACTATAATTCACCCCTCCACTTT. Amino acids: CASKEGYYNSPLHF.

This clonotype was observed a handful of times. CDR3 sequence: CASSPTGQPTPRETQYF. CDR3 sequence (DNA): TGTGCCAGCAGTCCGACCGGACAGCCGACCCCTCGGGAGACCCAGTACTTC. V and J are TRBV28 and TRBJ2-5; D is possibly TRBD1 (6 bases). The CDR3 is made up of 17 amino acids. The germline V and J ends were trimmed by 5 bases and 5 bases, with 24 bases remaining between them. Germline CDR1 reads MDHEN; CDR2 reads SYDVKM. The whole variable domain, filled in from reference TRBV28 and TRBJ2-5, reads DVKVTQSSRYLVKRTGEKVFLECVQDMDHENMFWYRQDPGLGLRLIYFSYDVKMKEKGDIPEGYSVSREKKERFSLILESASTNQTSMYLCASSPTGQPTPRETQYFGPGTRLLVL.

The CDR3 protein is CAYSGGNTGELFF. CDR3 nucleotides: TGTGCTTATAGCGGGGGGAACACCGGGGAGCTGTTTTTT. The J gene is TRBJ2-2, the V gene TRBV12-3 or TRBV12-4, with TRBD2 matching over 9 bases. The CDR3 totals 13 residues.

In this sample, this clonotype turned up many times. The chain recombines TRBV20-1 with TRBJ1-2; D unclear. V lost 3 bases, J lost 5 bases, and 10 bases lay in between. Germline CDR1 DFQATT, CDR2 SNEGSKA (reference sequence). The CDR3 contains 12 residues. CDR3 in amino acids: CSARVGGYGYTF. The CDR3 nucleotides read TGCAGTGCTAGGGTGGGCGGGTATGGCTACACCTTC.

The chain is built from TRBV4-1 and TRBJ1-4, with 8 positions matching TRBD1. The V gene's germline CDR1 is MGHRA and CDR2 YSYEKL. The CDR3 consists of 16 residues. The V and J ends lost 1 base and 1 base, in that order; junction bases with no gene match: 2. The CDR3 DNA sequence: TGCGCCAGCAGCCAAGGCAGGGGGCAAACTAATGAAAAACTGTTTTTT. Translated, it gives CASSQGRGQTNEKLFF.

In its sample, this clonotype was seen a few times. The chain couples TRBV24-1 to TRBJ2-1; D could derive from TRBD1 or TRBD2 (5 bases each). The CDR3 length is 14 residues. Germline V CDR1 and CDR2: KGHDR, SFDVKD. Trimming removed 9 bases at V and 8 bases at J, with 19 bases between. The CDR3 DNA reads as TGTGCCACCGCCCCGGGACGATACGCGGATGAGCAGTTCTTC. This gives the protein CATAPGRYADEQFF.

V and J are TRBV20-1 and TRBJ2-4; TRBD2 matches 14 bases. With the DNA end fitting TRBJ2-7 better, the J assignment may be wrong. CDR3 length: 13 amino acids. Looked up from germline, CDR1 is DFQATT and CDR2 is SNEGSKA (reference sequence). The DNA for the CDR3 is TGCAGTGCGGGACTAGCGGGGGCCTGCGAGCAGTACTTC. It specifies CSAGLAGACEQYF.

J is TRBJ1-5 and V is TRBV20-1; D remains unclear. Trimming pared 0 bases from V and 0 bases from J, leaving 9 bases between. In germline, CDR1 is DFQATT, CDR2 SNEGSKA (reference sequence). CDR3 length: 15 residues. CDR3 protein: CSARDGRVSNQPQHF. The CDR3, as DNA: TGCAGTGCTAGAGACGGGCGGGTTAGCAATCAGCCCCAGCATTTT.

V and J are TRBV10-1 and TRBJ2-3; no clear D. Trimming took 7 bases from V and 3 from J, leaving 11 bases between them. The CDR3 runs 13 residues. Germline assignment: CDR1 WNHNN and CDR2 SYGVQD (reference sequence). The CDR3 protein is CASNQGPTDTQYF. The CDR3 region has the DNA TGCGCCAGCAATCAAGGCCCGACAGATACGCAGTATTTT.

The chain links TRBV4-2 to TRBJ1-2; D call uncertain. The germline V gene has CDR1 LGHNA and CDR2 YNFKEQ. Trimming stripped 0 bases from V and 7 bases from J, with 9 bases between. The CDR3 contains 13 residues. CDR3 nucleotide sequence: TGTGCCAGCAGCCAAGAGGAGTTCGGTGGCTACACCTTC. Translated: CASSQEEFGGYTF.

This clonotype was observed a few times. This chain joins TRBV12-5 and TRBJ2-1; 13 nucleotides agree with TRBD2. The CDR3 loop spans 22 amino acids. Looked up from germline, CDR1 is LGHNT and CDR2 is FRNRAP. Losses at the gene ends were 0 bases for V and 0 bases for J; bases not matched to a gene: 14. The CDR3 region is CASGLVALGTSGTRSSYNEQFF. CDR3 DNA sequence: TGTGCTAGTGGTTTGGTAGCCCTCGGGACTAGCGGGACCCGGAGCTCCTACAATGAGCAGTTCTTC.

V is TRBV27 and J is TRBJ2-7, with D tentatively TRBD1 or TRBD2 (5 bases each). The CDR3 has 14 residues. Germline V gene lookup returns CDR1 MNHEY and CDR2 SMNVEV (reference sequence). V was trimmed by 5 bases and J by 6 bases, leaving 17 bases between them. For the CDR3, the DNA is TGTGCCAGCAGTCCCCCGGGGAAGCAGGGCGAGCAGTACTTC. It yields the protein CASSPPGKQGEQYF.

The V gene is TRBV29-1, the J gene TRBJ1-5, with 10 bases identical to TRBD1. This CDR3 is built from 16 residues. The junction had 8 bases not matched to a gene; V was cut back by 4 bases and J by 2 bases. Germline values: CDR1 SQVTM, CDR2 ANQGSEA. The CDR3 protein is CSVVWTGGQGNQPQHF. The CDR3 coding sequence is TGCAGCGTTGTTTGGACAGGGGGTCAGGGCAATCAGCCCCAGCATTTT. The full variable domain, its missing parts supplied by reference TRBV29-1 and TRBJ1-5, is SAVISQKPSRDICQRGTSLTIQCQVDSQVTMMFWYRQQPGQSLTLIATANQGSEATYESGFVIDKFPISRPNLTFSTLTVSNMSPEDSSIYLCSVVWTGGQGNQPQHFGDGTRLSIL.

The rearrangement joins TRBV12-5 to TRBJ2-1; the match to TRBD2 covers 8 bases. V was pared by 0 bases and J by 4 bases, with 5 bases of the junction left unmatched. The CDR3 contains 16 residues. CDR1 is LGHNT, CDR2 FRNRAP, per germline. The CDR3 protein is CASGLVGLAGYNEQFF. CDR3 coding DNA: TGTGCTAGTGGTTTGGTGGGGCTAGCGGGTTACAATGAGCAGTTCTTC.

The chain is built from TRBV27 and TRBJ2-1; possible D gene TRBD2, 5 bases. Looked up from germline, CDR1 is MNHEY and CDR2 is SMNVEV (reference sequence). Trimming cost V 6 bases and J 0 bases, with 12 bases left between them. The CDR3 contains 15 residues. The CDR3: CASRVGSGSYNEQFF. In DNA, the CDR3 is TGTGCCAGCAGAGTAGGGAGCGGCTCCTACAATGAGCAGTTCTTC.

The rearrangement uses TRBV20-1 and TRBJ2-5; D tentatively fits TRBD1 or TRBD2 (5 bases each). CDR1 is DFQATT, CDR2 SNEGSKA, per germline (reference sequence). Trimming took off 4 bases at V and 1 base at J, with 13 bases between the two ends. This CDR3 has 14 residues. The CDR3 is CSATPGPVQETQYF. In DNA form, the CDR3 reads TGCAGTGCTACTCCGGGACCGGTCCAAGAGACCCAGTACTTC.

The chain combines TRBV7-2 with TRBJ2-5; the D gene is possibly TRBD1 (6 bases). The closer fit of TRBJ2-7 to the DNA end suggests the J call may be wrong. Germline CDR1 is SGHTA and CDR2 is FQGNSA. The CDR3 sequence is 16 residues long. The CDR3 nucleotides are TGTGCCAGCAGCCGTGAAATTTGGAACAGGGTTCCCGAGCAGTACTTC. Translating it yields CASSREIWNRVPEQYF.

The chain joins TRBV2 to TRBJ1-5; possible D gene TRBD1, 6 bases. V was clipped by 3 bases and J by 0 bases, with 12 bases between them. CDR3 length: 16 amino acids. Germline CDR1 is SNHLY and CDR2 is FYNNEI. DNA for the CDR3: TGTGCCAGCAGTGACCGGGACATCTATAGCAATCAGCCCCAGCATTTT. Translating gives CASSDRDIYSNQPQHF. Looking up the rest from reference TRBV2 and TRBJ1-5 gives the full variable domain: EPEVTQTPSHQVTQMGQEVILRCVPISNHLYFYWYRQILGQKVEFLVSFYNNEISEKSEIFDDQFSVERPDGSNFTLKIRSTKLEDSAMYFCASSDRDIYSNQPQHFGDGTRLSIL.

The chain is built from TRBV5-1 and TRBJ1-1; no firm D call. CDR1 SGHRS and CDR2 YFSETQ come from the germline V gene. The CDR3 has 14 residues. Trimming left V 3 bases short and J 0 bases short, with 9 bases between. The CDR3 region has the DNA TGCGCCAGCAGCTCTTACCAGTTGAACACTGAAGCTTTCTTT. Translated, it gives CASSSYQLNTEAFF. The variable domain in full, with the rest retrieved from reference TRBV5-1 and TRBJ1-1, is KAGVTQTPRYLIKTRGQQVTLSCSPISGHRSVSWYQQTPGQGLQFLFEYFSETQRNKGNFPGRFSGRQFSNSRSEMNVSTLELGDSALYLCASSSYQLNTEAFFGQGTRLTVV.

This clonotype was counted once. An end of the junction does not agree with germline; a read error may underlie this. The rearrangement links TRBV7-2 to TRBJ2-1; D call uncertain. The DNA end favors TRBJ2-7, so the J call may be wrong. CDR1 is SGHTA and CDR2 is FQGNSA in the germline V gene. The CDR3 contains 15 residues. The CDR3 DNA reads TGTGCCGGCAGCTTGGCGAGTAGATCCTACAATGAGCAGTACTTC. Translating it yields CAGSLASRSYNEQYF.

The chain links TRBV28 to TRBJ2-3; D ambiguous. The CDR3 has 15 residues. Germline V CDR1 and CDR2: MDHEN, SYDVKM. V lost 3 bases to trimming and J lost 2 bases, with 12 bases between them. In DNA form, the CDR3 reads TGTGCCAGCAGTTTTGCACGCGGAACCACAGATACGCAGTATTTT. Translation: CASSFARGTTDTQYF. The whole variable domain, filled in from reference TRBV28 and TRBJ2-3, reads DVKVTQSSRYLVKRTGEKVFLECVQDMDHENMFWYRQDPGLGLRLIYFSYDVKMKEKGDIPEGYSVSREKKERFSLILESASTNQTSMYLCASSFARGTTDTQYFGPGTRLTVL.

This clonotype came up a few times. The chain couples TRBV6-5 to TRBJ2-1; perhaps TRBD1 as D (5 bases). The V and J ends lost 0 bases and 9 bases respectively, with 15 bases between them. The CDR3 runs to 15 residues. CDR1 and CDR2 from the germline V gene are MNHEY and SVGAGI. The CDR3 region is CASSYSSPGQAEQFF. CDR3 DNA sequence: TGTGCCAGCAGTTACTCGAGTCCAGGACAAGCTGAGCAGTTCTTC.

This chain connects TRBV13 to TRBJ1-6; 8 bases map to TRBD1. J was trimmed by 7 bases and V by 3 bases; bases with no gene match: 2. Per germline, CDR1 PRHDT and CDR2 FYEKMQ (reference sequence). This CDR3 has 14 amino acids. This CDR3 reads CASSFNRGNSPLHF. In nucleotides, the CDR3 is TGTGCCAGCAGCTTTAACAGGGGGAATTCACCCCTCCACTTT.

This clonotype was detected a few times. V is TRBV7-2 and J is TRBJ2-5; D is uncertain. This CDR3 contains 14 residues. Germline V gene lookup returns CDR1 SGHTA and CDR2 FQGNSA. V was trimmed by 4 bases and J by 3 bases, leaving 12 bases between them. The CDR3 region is CASSSSSIKETQYF. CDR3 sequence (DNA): TGTGCCAGCAGCTCCTCCTCCATTAAAGAGACCCAGTACTTC.

The CDR3 DNA reads TGTGCCAGCAGCCCTCAAGCGGGAGGGTCCTACGAGCAGTACTTC. This translates into CASSPQAGGSYEQYF. The rearrangement uses TRBV7-2 and TRBJ2-7, with TRBD2 identical over 10 bases. The CDR3 sequence is 15 residues long. Trimming removed 5 bases from V and 1 base from J; junction bases left unmatched: 5. Per germline, CDR1 SGHTA and CDR2 FQGNSA.

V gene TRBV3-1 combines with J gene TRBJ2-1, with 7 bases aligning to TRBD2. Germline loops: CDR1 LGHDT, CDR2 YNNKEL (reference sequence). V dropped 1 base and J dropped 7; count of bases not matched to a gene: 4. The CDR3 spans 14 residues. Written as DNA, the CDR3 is TGTGCCAGCAGCCAAGCCGGGGAGGGGAATGAGCAGTTCTTC. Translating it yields CASSQAGEGNEQFF.

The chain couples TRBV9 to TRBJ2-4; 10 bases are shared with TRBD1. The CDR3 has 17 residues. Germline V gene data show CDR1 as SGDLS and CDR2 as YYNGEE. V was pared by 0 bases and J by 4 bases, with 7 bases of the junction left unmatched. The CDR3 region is CASSVDWGTGVKNIQYF. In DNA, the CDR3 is TGTGCCAGCAGCGTAGATTGGGGGACAGGGGTTAAAAACATTCAGTACTTC. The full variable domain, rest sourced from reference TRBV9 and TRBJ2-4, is DSGVTQTPKHLITATGQRVTLRCSPRSGDLSVYWYQQSLDQGLQFLIQYYNGEERAKGNILERFSAQQFPDLHSELNLSSLELGDSALYFCASSVDWGTGVKNIQYFGAGTRLSVL.

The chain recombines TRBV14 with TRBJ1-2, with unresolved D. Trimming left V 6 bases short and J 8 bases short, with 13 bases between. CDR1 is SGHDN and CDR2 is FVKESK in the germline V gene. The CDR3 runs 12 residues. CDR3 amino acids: CASSRSLWGYTF. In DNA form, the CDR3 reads TGTGCCAGCAGTAGATCCTTGTGGGGCTACACCTTC.

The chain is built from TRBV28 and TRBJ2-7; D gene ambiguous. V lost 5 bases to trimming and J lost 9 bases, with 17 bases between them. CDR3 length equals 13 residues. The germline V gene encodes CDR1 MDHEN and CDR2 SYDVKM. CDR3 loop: CASSSLQKTRQYF. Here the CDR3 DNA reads TGTGCCAGCAGTAGCCTACAGAAGACGAGGCAGTACTTC.

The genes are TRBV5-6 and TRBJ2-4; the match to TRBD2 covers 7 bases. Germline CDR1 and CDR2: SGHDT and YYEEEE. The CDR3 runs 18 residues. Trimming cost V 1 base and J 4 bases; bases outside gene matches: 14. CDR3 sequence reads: CASSLSGLRGILKNIQYF. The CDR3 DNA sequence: TGTGCCAGCAGCTTGTCGGGACTAAGAGGCATACTAAAAAACATTCAGTACTTC.